This T cell receptor (beta chain) is drawn from a study of T-cell memory formation after mild COVID-19. At the level of the study: The two donors had largely donor-specific TCR clusters.

Study outcomes and limitations: Clones that got smaller from day 15 to 85 had even CD4/CD8, while clones growing later tipped toward CD4+. Some SARS-CoV-2-responding clones were already detected in memory before infection. Second-wave clones reaching peak frequency on day 37 lacked confirmed SARS-CoV-2 specificity.

Via MiXCR, TCRdb re-called the 5' RACE reads, giving one row per CDR3 protein. Altogether 280,000 or so distinct CDR3 sequences are present, under 8.5% being singletons, with the ten largest covering approximately 22%. This clonotype was detected only a few times. No antigen is known for it. Trimming took off 5 bases at V and 0 bases at J, with 10 bases between the two ends. The CDR3 extends over 14 amino acids. The germline V gene encodes CDR1 SEHNR and CDR2 FQNEAQ (reference sequence). This TCR derives from a man younger than 35 who had mild COVID-19 (a few samples of this study predate the infection). Cell type and time point are not known. The chain recombines TRBV7-9 with TRBJ1-1; a weak D match, TRBD1 (6 bases). The sample taken for sequencing was PBMCs or a T cell subset sorted from them (not recorded which). The CDR3: CASSRQDMNTEAFF. The DNA of the CDR3 is TGTGCCAGCAGCCGACAGGACATGAACACTGAAGCTTTCTTT.